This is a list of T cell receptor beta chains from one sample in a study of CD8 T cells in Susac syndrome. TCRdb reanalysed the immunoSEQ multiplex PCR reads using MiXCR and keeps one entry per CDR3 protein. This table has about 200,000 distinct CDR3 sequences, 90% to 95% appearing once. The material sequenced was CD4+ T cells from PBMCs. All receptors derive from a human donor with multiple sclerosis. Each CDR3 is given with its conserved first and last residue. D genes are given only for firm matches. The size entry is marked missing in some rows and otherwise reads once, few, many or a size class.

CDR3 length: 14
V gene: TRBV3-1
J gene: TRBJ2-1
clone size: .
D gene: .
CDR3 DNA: TGTGCCAGCACCGCACGCTCCGGAGGTAATGAGCAGTTCTTC
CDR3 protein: CASTARSGGNEQFF

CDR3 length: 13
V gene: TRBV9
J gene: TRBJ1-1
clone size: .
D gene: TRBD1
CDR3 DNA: TGTGCCAGCAGCGTACAAGGGGGCACCGAAGCTTTCTTT
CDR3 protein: CASSVQGGTEAFF

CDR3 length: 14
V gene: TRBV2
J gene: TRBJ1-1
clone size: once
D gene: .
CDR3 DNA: TGTGCCAGCAGGGGAAGGGACCGGAACACTGAAGCTTTCTTT
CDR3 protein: CASRGRDRNTEAFF

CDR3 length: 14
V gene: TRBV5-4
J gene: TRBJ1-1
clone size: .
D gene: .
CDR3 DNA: TGTGCCAGCAGTGAGCAGGGGAAGAACACTGAAGCTTTCTTT
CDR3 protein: CASSEQGKNTEAFF

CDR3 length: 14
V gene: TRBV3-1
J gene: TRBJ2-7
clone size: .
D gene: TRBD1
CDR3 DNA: TGTGCCAGCACGCCACGGGACAGATCCTACGAGCAGTACTTC
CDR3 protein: CASTPRDRSYEQYF

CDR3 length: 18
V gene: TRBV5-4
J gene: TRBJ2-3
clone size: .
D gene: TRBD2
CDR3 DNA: TGTGCCAGCAGTTGGGAACTGACTAGCGGGGGGACCACAGATACGCAGTATTTT
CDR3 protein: CASSWELTSGGTTDTQYF

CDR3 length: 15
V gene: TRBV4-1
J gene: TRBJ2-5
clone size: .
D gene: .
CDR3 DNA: TGCGCCAGCAGCCACCCGGGAAGGCCTGGGGAGACCCAGTACTTC
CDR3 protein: CASSHPGRPGETQYF

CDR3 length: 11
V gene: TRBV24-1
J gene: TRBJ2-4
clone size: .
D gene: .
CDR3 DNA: TGTGCCACCAGTGAAGAGGGAATCCAGTACTTC
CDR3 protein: CATSEEGIQYF

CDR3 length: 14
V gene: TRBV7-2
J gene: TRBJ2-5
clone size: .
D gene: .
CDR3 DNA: TGTGCCAGCAGCTTAGCGGGAGTAAGGGAGACCCAGTACTTC
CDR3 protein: CASSLAGVRETQYF

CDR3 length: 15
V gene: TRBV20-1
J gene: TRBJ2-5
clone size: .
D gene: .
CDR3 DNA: TGCAGTGCTTTCCTAGGGACCTTGATCCAAGAGACCCAGTACTTC
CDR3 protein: CSAFLGTLIQETQYF

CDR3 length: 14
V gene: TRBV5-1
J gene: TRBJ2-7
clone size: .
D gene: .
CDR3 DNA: TGCGCCAGCAGCTTGGATTCCGCCCTCGGCGAGCAGTACTTC
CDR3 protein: CASSLDSALGEQYF

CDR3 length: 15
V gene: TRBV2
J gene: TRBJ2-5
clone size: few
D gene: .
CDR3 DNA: TGTGCCAGCAGTGAAATGGGCACCGAGGGAGAGACCCAGTACTTC
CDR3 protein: CASSEMGTEGETQYF

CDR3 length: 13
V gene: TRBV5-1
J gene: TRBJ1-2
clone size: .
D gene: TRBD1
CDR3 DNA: TGCGCCAGCAGCGGAACAGGGGCGGGAGGCTACACCTTC
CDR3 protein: CASSGTGAGGYTF

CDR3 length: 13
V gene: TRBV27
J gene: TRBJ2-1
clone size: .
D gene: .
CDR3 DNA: TGTGCCAGCAATGGGGTACTCTTCAATGAGCAGTTCTTC
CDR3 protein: CASNGVLFNEQFF

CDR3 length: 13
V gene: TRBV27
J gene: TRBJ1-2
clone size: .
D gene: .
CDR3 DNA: TGTGCCAGCTCCCGGCTAGCCACTTATGGCTACACCTTC
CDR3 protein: CASSRLATYGYTF

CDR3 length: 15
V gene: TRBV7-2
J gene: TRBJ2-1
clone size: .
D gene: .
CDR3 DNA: TGTGCCAGCAGCTTAGCGGCGGCTCCTCGGAATGAGCAGTTCTTC
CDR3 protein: CASSLAAAPRNEQFF

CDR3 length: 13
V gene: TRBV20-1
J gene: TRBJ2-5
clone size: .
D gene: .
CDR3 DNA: TGCAGTGCCGACCCACCGGGAAGGGAGACCCAGTACTTC
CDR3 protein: CSADPPGRETQYF

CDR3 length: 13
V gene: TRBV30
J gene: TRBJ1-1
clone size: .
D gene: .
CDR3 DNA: TGTGCCTGGAGTTGGGGGGCGGCCACTGAAGCTTTCTTT
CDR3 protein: CAWSWGAATEAFF

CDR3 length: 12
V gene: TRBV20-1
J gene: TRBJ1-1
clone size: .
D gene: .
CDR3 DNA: TGCAGTGCTACTTCCCAGCGCCCGGAAGCTTTCTTT
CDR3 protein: CSATSQRPEAFF

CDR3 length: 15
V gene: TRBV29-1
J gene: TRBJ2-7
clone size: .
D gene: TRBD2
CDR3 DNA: TGCAGCGTAGGGACTAGCGGGAGGTCCTCCTACGAGCAGTACTTC
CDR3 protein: CSVGTSGRSSYEQYF

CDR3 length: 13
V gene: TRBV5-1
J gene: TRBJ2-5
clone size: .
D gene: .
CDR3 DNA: TGCGCCAGCAGCCTCCTGTACCAAGAGACCCAGTACTTC
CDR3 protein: CASSLLYQETQYF

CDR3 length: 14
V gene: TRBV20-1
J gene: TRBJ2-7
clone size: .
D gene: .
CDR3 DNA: TGCAGTGCTAGAGATTTGCCTATTGCCTACGAGCAGTACTTC
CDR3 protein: CSARDLPIAYEQYF

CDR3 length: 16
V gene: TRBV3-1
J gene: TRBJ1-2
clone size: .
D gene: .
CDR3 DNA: TGTGCCAGCAGCCCCAGGAGTGGCAGGGTATTAGGTGGCTACACCTTC
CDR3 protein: CASSPRSGRVLGGYTF

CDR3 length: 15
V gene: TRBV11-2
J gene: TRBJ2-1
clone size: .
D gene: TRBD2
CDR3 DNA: TGTGCCAGCAGTGGGGGAGGCGGGAGCTACAATGAGCAGTTCTTC
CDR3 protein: CASSGGGGSYNEQFF

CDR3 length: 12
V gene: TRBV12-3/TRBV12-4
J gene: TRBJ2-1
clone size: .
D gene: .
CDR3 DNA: TGTGCCAGCAGCCCGAGCGGGCCTAAGCAGTTCTTC
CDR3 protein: CASSPSGPKQFF

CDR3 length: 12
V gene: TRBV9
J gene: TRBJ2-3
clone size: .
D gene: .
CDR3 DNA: TGTGCCAGCAGCGCCGTGAGGGATACGCAGTATTTT
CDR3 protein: CASSAVRDTQYF

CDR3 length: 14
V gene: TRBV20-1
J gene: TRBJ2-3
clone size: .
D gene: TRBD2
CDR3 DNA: TGCAGTGCCCCGACTAGCGGGAGTACAGATACGCAGTATTTT
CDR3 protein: CSAPTSGSTDTQYF

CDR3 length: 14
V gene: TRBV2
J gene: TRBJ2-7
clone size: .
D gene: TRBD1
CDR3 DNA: TGTGCCAGCCGCAAAGTGGGGACAGGCTACGAGCAGTACTTC
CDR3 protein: CASRKVGTGYEQYF

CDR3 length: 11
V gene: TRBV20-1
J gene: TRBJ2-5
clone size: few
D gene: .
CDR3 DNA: TGCAGTGCTAGTATCCAAGAGACCCAGTACTTC
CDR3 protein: CSASIQETQYF

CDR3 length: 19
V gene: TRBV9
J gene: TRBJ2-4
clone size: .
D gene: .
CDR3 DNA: TGTGCCAGCAGCCCAGGACAGTCCCCAATGGAGCTAGCCAAAAACATTCAGTACTTC
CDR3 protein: CASSPGQSPMELAKNIQYF

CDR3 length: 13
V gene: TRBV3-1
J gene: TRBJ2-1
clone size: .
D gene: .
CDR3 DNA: TGTGCCAGCAGCCAACAAAGGAGGAGTGAGCAGTTCTTC
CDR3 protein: CASSQQRRSEQFF

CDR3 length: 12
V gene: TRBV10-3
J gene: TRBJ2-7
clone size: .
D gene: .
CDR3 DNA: TGTGCCATCAGCCGACAGGACTACGAGCAGTACTTC
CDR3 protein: CAISRQDYEQYF

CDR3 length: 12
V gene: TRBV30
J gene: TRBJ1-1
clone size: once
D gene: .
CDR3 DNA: TGTGCCTGGACGGGGGTCGGTATTGAAGCTTTCTTT
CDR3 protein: CAWTGVGIEAFF

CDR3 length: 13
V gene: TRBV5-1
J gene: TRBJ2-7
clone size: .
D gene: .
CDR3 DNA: TGCGCCAGCAGCTTGGTGACGGACTACGAGCAGTACTTC
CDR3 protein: CASSLVTDYEQYF

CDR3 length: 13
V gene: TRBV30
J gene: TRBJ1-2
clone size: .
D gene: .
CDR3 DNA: TGTGCCTGGGACATTTCGAGGGGGTATGGCTACACCTTC
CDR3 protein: CAWDISRGYGYTF

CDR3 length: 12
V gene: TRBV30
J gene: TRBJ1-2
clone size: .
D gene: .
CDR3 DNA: TGTGCCTGGAGTGTCTATCGGAGCGGCTACACCTTC
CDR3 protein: CAWSVYRSGYTF

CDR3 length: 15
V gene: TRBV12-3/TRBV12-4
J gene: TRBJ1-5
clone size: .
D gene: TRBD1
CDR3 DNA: TGTGCCAGCAGTTTATACAGGGGGCAGGATCAGCCCCAGCATTTT
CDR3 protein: CASSLYRGQDQPQHF